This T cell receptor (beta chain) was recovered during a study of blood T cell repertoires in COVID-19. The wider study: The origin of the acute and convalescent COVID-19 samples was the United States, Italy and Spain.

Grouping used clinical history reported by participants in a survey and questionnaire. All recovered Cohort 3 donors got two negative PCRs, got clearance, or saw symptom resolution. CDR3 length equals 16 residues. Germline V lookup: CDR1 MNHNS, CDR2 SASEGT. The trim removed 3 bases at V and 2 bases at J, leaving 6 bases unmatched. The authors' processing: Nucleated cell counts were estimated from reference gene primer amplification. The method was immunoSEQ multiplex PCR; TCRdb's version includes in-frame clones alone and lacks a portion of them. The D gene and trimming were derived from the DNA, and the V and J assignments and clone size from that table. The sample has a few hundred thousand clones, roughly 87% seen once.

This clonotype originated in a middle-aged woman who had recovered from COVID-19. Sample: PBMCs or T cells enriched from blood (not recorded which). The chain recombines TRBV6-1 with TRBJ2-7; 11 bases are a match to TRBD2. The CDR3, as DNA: TGTGCCAGCAGTGAGACTAGCGGGACCGCGGCCTACGAGCAGTACTTC. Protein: CASSETSGTAAYEQYF.